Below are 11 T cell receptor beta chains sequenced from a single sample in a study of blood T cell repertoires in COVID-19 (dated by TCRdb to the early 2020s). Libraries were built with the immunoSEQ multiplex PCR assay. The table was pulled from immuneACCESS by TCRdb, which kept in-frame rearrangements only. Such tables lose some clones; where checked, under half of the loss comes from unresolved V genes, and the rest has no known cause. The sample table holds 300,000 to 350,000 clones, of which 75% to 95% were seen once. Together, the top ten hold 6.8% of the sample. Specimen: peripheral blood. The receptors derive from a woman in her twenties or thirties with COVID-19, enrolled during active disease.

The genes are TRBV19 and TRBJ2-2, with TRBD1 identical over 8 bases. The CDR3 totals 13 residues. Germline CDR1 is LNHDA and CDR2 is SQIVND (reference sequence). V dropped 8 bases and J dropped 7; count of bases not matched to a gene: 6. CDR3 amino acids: CASDRGNGGELFF. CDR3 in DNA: TGTGCCAGTGACAGGGGAAATGGCGGGGAGCTGTTTTTT.

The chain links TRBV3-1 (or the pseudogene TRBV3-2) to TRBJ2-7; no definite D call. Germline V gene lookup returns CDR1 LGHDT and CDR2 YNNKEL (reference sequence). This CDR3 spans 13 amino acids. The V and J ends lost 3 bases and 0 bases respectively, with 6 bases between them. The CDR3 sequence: CASSHTGSYEQYF. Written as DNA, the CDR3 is TGTGCCAGCAGCCACACCGGCTCCTACGAGCAGTACTTC.

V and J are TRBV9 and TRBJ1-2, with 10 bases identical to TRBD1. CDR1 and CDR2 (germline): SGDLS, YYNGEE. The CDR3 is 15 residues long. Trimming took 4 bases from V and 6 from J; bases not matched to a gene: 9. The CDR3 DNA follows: TGTGCCAGCAGCCCGTATGGGACAGGGGACGATGGCTACACCTTC. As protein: CASSPYGTGDDGYTF. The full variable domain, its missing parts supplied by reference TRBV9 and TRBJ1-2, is DSGVTQTPKHLITATGQRVTLRCSPRSGDLSVYWYQQSLDQGLQFLIQYYNGEERAKGNILERFSAQQFPDLHSELNLSSLELGDSALYFCASSPYGTGDDGYTFGSGTRLTVV.

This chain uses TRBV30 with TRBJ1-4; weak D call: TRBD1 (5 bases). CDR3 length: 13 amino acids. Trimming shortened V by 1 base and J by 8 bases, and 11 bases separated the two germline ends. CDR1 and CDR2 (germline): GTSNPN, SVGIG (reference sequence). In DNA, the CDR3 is TGTGCCTGGAGTGACGGGGGAGAGGAAAAACTGTTTTTT. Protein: CAWSDGGEEKLFF.

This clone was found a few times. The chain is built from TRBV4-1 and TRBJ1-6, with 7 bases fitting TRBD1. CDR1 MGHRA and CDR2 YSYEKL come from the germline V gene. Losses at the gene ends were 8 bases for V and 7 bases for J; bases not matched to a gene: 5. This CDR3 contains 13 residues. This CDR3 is CASGETGNSPLHF. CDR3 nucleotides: TGCGCCAGCGGCGAGACAGGGAATTCACCCCTCCACTTT.

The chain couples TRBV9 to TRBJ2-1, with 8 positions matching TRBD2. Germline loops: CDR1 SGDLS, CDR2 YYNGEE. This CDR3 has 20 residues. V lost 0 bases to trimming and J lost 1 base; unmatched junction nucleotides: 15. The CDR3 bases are TGTGCCAGCAGCGTAGAAGGGTCGGGTAGCGGGACTTCATCCTACAATGAGCAGTTCTTC. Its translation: CASSVEGSGSGTSSYNEQFF.

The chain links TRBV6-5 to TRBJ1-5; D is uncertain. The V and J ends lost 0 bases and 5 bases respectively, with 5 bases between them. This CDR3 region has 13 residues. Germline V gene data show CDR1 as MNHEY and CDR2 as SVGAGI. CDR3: CASSYSADQPQHF. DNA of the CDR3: TGTGCCAGCAGTTACTCGGCCGATCAGCCCCAGCATTTT.

The CDR3 region has the DNA TGCGCCAGCAGTGGTCGTGGACTAGCGGGTTTGATCAATGAGCAGTTCTTC. Protein product: CASSGRGLAGLINEQFF. The chain couples TRBV10-1 to TRBJ2-1; 11 bases agree with TRBD2. The CDR3 totals 17 residues. CDR1 WNHNN and CDR2 SYGVQD come from the germline V gene (reference sequence). The V segment lost 4 bases and the J segment 6 bases; nucleotides outside the gene matches: 11.

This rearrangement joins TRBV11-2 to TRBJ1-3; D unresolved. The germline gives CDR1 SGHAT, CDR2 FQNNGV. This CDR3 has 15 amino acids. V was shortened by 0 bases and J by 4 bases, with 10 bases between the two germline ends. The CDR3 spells CASSLDAGSGNTIYF. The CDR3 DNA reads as TGTGCCAGCAGCTTAGACGCAGGATCCGGAAACACCATATATTTT.

The CDR3: CASSLTAYEQYF. DNA for the CDR3: TGCGCCAGCAGCTTGACAGCCTACGAGCAGTACTTC. The J gene is TRBJ2-7, the V gene TRBV5-1; D uncertain. The V end was cut by 1 base, the J end by 2 bases, with 4 bases between. This CDR3 is built from 12 residues. From germline, CDR1 is SGHRS and CDR2 YFSETQ.

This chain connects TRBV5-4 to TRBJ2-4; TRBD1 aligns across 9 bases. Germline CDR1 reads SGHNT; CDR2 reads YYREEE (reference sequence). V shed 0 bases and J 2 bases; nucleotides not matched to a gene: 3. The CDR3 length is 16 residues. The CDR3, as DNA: TGTGCCAGCAGCTTGGGAACAGGGGGCCCCAAAAACATTCAGTACTTC. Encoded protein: CASSLGTGGPKNIQYF.